The 2 T cell receptor beta chains presented below share a single source sample, sequenced in a study of cytomegalovirus exposure and HLA in healthy donors. 60 Vbeta and 13 Jbeta primers were used in PCR. TCRdb's copy holds only in-frame clones and misses some; the assay was immunoSEQ multiplex PCR. This table holds about 180,000 clones, approximately 80% found once. The sample was PBMCs. All receptors come from a male donor in good health and CMV-seronegative.

In this sample, this clone turned up a few times. The chain has TRBV6-1 and TRBJ1-1, with 10 bases that match TRBD1. The CDR3 has 14 residues. Germline CDR1 and CDR2: MNHNS and SASEGT. Unmatched junction bases numbered 10, after V lost 11 bases and J lost 4 bases. CDR3 nucleotides: TGTGCCTCAGACCGCAGGACAGGGGGCACTGAAGCTTTCTTT. It specifies CASDRRTGGTEAFF.

This chain connects TRBV27 to TRBJ1-5; D possibly corresponds to TRBD1 (6 bases). The CDR3 loop spans 15 amino acids. The germline V gene has CDR1 MNHEY and CDR2 SMNVEV (reference sequence). Trimming took 6 bases from V and 2 from J, leaving 14 bases between them. The CDR3 region is CASSRYSGGNQPQHF. The CDR3 DNA reads TGTGCCAGCAGCCGGTACTCAGGGGGCAATCAGCCCCAGCATTTT.